Listed below are T cell receptor beta chains from one sample, sequenced in a study of CD8+ T cells in alopecia areata. Only in-frame clones appear in the TCRdb table, and some are missing; sequencing was by immunoSEQ multiplex PCR. Of under 350,000 clones in the sample, 58% were seen once. Here the sequenced sample was CD4+ T cells sorted from blood, taken at week 24, from a patient treated with tofacitinib. All receptors derive from a human donor with alopecia areata. Each CDR3 is given with its conserved first and last residue. The D gene is left open where the match is weak. A clone size is listed for some rows: how often the clone was seen (once, few, many), or a class if it is expanded.

TRBV23-1	many	TRBD1	TRBJ1-2	TGCGCCAGCAGTCAATGCTCCCAGGGGGCAGGGGGTTATGGCTACACCTTC	CASSQCSQGAGGYGYTF
TRBV7-9	NA	NA	TRBJ1-2	TGTGCCAGCAGCTTGGCCGGGCTCTATGGCTACACCTTC	CASSLAGLYGYTF
TRBV29-1	NA	TRBD2	TRBJ2-1	TGCAGCGTCGACCGCGGCCTGGGCGGGGGGGCGCATGAGCAGTTCTTC	CSVDRGLGGGAHEQFF
TRBV7-2	NA	NA	TRBJ2-7	TGTGCCAGCAGCTCCCAGAGTTCCTACGAGCAGTACTTC	CASSSQSSYEQYF
TRBV27	NA	NA	TRBJ1-5	TGTGCCAGCAGTTCCGGACGGCTCAATCAGCCCCAGCATTTT	CASSSGRLNQPQHF
TRBV5-1	few	NA	TRBJ2-5	TGCGCCAGCAGCGTTCAAGAGACCCAGTACTTC	CASSVQETQYF
TRBV30	NA	TRBD1	TRBJ1-5	TGTGCCTGGAGTGTGGGACAGTTCAATCAGCCCCAGCATTTT	CAWSVGQFNQPQHF
TRBV9	NA	NA	TRBJ1-4	TGTGCCAGCAGCGTATCGTCAATACCAAATGAAAAGCTGTTTTTT	CASSVSSIPNEKLFF
TRBV7-9	once	NA	TRBJ2-3	TGTGCCAGCAGCCGCGGCACAGATACGCAGTATTTT	CASSRGTDTQYF
TRBV7-2	NA	TRBD2	TRBJ2-7	TGTGCCAGCAGCTCCCAGACTAGCGGGGGGCGGTACGAGCAGTACTTC	CASSSQTSGGRYEQYF
TRBV7-2	NA	NA	TRBJ1-6	TGTGCCAGCAGCTTAGGGACAAGCTCCTATAATTCACCCCTCCACTTT	CASSLGTSSYNSPLHF
TRBV20-1	few	NA	TRBJ2-5	TGCAGTGCTCGGCGGGAGACCCAGTACTTC	CSARRETQYF
TRBV4-3	NA	TRBD1	TRBJ1-1	TGCGCCAGCAGCTTTCGTACAGGGGGCGAGGAAGCTTTCTTT	CASSFRTGGEEAFF
TRBV7-9	once	NA	TRBJ1-5	TGTGCCAGCAGCTTAGTCCGGGATCAGCCCCAGCATTTT	CASSLVRDQPQHF
TRBV30	NA	NA	TRBJ2-3	TGTGCCTGGAGTGTATCGGGCGGGTTACCAGATACGCAGTATTTT	CAWSVSGGLPDTQYF